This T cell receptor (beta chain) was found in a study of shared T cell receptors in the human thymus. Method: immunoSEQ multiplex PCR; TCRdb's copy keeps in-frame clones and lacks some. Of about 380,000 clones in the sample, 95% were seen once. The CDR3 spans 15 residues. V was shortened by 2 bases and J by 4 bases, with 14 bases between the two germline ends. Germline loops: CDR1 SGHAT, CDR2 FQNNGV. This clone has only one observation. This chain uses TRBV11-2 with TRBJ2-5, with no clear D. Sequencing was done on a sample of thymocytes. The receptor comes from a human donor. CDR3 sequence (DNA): TGTGCCAGCAGCTTATCCCCCATGGTTGGAGAGACCCAGTACTTC. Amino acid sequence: CASSLSPMVGETQYF.